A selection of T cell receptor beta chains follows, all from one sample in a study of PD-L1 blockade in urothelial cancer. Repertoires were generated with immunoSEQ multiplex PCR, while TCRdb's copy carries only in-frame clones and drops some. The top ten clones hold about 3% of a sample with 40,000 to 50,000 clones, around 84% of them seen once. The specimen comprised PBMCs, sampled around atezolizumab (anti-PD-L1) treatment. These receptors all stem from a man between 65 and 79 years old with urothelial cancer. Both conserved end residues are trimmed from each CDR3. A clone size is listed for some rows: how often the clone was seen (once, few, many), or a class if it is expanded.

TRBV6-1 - ASRGDRGRVNEQF
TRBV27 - ASSTRQNRAGELF
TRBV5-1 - ASSQDTRQF
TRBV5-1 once ASWTTGKGTGELF
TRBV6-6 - ASTLDSSSYNEQF
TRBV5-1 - ASSLSREHNSPLH
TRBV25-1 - ASSESWAGEQY
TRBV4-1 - ASSQDQRGGSYEQY
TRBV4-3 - ASSQDGGDEQF
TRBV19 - ASSIYENYGYT
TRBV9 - ASSLQGQGAYEQY
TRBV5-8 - ASSLAKGATAGQAF
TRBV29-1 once SVAGTGLIEQY
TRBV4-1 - ASSQPGQGRTDTQY
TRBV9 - ASSGASGGNTGELF
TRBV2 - ASRPNSGRWGNIQY
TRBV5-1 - ASSRTGSYEQY
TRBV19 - ASRQKGGTEAF
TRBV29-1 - SVALLTRDTQY
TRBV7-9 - ASSPDRGEQY
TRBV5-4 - ASSPSQALYTDTQY
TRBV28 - ASSRTENYGYT
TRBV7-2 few ASSDRAKGNTIY
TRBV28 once ASSLIPRLRGYT
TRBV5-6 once ASSWDSRFNQPQH
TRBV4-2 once ASSKPGQGTYGYT
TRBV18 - ASSQRDRGEQY
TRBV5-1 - ASSAEETQY
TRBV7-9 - ASSRGQGGTETQY
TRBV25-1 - ASSGGTGRYEQY
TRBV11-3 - ASSEYGGKAF
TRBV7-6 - ASSLATDEQF
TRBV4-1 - ASSLQTGGSGYT